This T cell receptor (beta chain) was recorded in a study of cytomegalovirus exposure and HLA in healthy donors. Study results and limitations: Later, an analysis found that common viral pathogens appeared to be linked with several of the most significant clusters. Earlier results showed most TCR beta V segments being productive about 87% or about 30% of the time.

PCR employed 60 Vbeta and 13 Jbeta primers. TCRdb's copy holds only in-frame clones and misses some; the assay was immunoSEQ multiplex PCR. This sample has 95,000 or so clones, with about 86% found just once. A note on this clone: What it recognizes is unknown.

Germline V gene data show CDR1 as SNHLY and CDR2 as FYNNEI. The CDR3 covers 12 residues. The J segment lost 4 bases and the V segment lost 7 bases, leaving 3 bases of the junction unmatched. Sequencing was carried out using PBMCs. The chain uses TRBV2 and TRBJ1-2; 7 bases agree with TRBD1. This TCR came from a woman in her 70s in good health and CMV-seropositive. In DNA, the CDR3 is TGTGCCAGCAATCCAGGGGGCTATGGCTACACCTTC. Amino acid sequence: CASNPGGYGYTF.